The source of this TCR beta chain is a study of beta chain features in type 1 diabetes listed by TCRdb under 2018. The study in broad terms: No differences in mean age, gender distribution, total cell number or subset yield were found between patients and healthy donors. A total of around 110,000,000 sorted cells were examined across all samples, and RNA yield correlated strongly with the number of cells per subset. The study compared TCRB repertoires of sorted circulating CD4+ T cell subsets between recently diagnosed type 1 diabetes patients and matched healthy donors. Naive and central memory subsets were obtained from all 30 or so donors, but regulatory and stem cell-like memory subsets were isolated from only 8 patients and about 8 healthy donors. Overall results and qualifications from the work: A moderate but significant shortening of TCRB CDR3 length was observed in type 1 diabetes patients in all four CD4+ subsets. At VDJ recombination sites, type 1 diabetes patients had fewer insertions and more deleted nucleotides, which implies abnormalities in thymic rearrangement. Naive, central memory and regulatory TCRB repertoires appeared more similar among patients than among healthy donors. Because cDNA was sequenced instead of genomic DNA, highly expressing activated cells could be over-represented, though the groups showed no difference in activation or CD3 levels. Because small numbers of individuals were included in the HLA sub-analyses, any influence of HLA type on TCRB rearrangement was left unresolved. PCR may preferentially amplify shorter templates, but because patient and control samples were amplified and corrected together, any resulting skew would affect both groups equally.

For this clone: No cognate antigen has been identified for it. No quality values exist for individual bases; no much larger clone is one base distant.

All of the isolated RNA was reverse transcribed with the High Capacity cDNA Reverse Transcription Kit, so expressed TCRB transcripts were sequenced. Naive, central memory and regulatory T cell samples underwent deep immunoSEQ sequencing, averaging approximately 3.3 million total reads per sample. Sorted cells were lysed in RLT buffer, and RNA was extracted using DNase-treated RNeasy Micro or Mini kits according to cell number. To prevent cross-contamination, each cell subset was processed individually, whereas patient and healthy donor samples were processed jointly. Using the immunoSEQ multiplex PCR, TCRB sequences were amplified from cDNA into 87-bp fragments spanning the CDR3 region. Sequencing of the amplicons was done on the Illumina HiSeq platform. As for how the authors treated the data: Synthetic template baselines were used to correct PCR bias computationally, reads within Hamming distance 2 were collapsed, and singletons that could not be merged were discarded. Reads were aligned to IMGT to assign V, D and J genes, CDR3 length, and insertions or deletions at six rearrangement sites. Within each subset, clonotype counts were normalized to the number of sorted cells before true diversity and Gini coefficients were calculated with the tcR R package. The overlap coefficient, calculated on TCRB nucleotide sequences, was used to quantify repertoire sharing. Out-of-frame TCRB sequences from naive cells were analyzed to stand in for the pre-selection repertoire. TCRdb carries this immuneACCESS record with in-frame sequences only. Its versions omit some clonotypes, under half of them owing to an unresolved V gene in the studies checked, with the rest unexplained. V and J calls and clone size come straight from that table; D and trimming were deduced from the DNA. The sample table lists hundreds of thousands of clones, about 32% of them with a count of one. The top ten hold about 0.065% of the sample.

Each donor gave one peripheral blood draw, about 110 mL on average, collected into heparinised tubes. A BD FACSAria II and a panel including CD45RO, CCR7, CD25, CD127, CD95 and CD27 were used to sort naive, central memory, regulatory and stem cell-like memory CD4+ T cells. Purity was above 95% for every sorted population. PBMCs were isolated right away by Lymphoprep density gradient centrifugation and were stained directly, without culture. Samples were stained and sorted in pairs, with one healthy donor and one patient per experiment, so that batch effects were minimized. The CDR3 runs 15 residues from the cysteine to the phenylalanine. Left in the record is the CDR3 DNA by itself, 45 bases read in frame from the first base. The germline V gene (reference sequence) gives CDR1 as GTSNPN and CDR2 as SVGIG. Deletion took 8 bases off V and 4 bases off J, with a span of 20 bases between the germline ends.

The receptor was derived from a man aged 18 to 29 in good health. Sequenced material: naive CD4+ T cells from blood. The cell subset or site label for this specimen denotes: true naive CD4+ T cells. The sequence is built from TRBV30 and TRBJ2-2; the D segment might be TRBD1 or TRBD2, since each matches 5 bases. At the DNA level, the sequence is TGTGCCAGCTACTTCTGGGACGGCTCCACCGGGGAGCTGTTTTTT. Its product reads: CASYFWDGSTGELFF. Reference TRBV30 and TRBJ2-2 genes cover what lies past the CDR3, so the full variable domain is SQTIHQWPATLVQPVGSPLSLECTVEGTSNPNLYWYRQAAGRGLQLLFYSVGIGQISSEVPQNLSASRPQDRQFILSSKKLLLSDSGFYLCASYFWDGSTGELFFGEGSRLTVL.